This TCR beta chain originates from a study of shared clonotypes between healthy human individuals. Profiled with immunoSEQ multiplex PCR; TCRdb holds only in-frame clones, not every one. Here the sample spans approximately 500,000 clones, 60% to 80% being singletons. Genomic DNA for unsorted samples, which was extracted with the QIAamp DNA Blood Mini kit, came from about 83 million PBMCs. Per the germline V gene, CDR1 is MGHRA and CDR2 is YSYEKL. With 2 bases removed from V and 0 bases from J, the gap between germline ends came to 11 bases. The CDR3 totals 16 residues. The chain is built from TRBV4-1 and TRBJ2-4; unclear D gene. This clonotype was obtained from a woman in her 40s in good health. Some clones in this sample may be carry-over from other donors' samples. The material sequenced was PBMCs. The chain's CDR3 is CASSQPAQKAKNIQYF. For the CDR3, the DNA is TGCGCCAGCAGCCAACCAGCCCAGAAAGCCAAAAACATTCAGTACTTC.